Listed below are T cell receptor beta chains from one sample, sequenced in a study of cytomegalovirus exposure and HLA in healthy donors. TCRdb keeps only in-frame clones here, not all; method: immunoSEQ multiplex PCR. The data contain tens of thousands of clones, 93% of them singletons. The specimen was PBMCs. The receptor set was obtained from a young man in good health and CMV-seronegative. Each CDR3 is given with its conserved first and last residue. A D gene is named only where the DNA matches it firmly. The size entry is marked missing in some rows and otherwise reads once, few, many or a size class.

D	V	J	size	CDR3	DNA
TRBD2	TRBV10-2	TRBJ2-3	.	CASRPSLAGETDTQYF	TGCGCCAGCAGGCCTTCCTTAGCGGGAGAGACAGATACGCAGTATTTT
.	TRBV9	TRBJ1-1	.	CASSVGGDTEAFF	TGTGCCAGCAGCGTAGGGGGGGACACTGAAGCTTTCTTT
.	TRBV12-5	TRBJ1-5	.	CASGLGNEGPQHF	TGTGCTAGTGGTTTGGGAAACGAGGGGCCCCAGCATTTT
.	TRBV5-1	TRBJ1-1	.	CASSRDSTEAFF	TGCGCCAGCAGCCGGGACTCAACTGAAGCTTTCTTT
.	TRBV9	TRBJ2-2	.	CASSVATVNTGELFF	TGTGCCAGCAGCGTAGCGACAGTGAACACCGGGGAGCTGTTTTTT
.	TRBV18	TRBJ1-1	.	CASSPPSGTRHEAFF	TGTGCCAGCTCACCTCCTTCAGGGACTAGACATGAAGCTTTCTTT
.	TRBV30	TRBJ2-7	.	CAWSVRTASEQYF	TGTGCCTGGAGTGTACGCACTGCGTCCGAGCAGTACTTC
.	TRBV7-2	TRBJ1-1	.	CASSLRRADTEAFF	TGTGCCAGCAGCTTAAGGAGGGCGGACACTGAAGCTTTCTTT
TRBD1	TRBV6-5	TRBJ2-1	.	CASRVTGQGYNEQFF	TGTGCCAGCAGAGTTACGGGACAGGGCTACAATGAGCAGTTCTTC
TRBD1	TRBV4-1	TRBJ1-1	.	CASSQGPTGAGTEAFF	TGCGCCAGCAGCCAAGGCCCTACAGGGGCGGGCACTGAAGCTTTCTTT
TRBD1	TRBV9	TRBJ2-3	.	CASSATLQGTLTDTQYF	TGTGCCAGCAGCGCGACTTTACAGGGGACGCTCACAGATACGCAGTATTTT
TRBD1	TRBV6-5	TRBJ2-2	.	CASRGQGARTGELFF	TGTGCCAGCAGGGGACAGGGGGCGCGTACCGGGGAGCTGTTTTTT
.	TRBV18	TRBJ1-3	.	CASSPSAGKFSGNTIYF	TGTGCCAGCTCACCCTCGGCAGGGAAATTCTCTGGAAACACCATATATTTT
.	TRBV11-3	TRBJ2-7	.	CASSTRRDYEQYF	TGTGCCAGCAGCACGCGCAGGGACTACGAGCAGTACTTC
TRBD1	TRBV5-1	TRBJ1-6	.	CASSPTGGNSPLHF	TGCGCCAGCAGCCCGACAGGGGGAAATTCACCCCTCCACTTT
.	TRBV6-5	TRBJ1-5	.	CASSASGPSNQPQHF	TGTGCCAGCAGTGCCTCTGGGCCCAGCAATCAGCCCCAGCATTTT
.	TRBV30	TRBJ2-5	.	CAGSGTGETQYF	TGTGCCGGATCAGGTACAGGAGAGACCCAGTACTTC
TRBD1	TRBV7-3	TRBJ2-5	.	CASALTGGETQYF	TGTGCCAGCGCACTGACAGGGGGCGAGACCCAGTACTTC
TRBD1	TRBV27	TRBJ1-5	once	CASSLTGTGPHQPQHF	TGTGCCAGCAGCCTTACCGGGACAGGTCCTCATCAGCCCCAGCATTTT
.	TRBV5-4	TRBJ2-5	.	CASSSAPGQQETQYF	TGTGCCAGCAGCTCTGCCCCAGGACAGCAAGAGACCCAGTACTTC
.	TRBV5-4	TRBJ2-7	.	CASSPDTGRGEQYF	TGTGCCAGCAGCCCTGACACCGGACGGGGCGAGCAGTACTTC
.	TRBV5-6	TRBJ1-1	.	CASSLVRVAEAFF	TGTGCCAGCAGCTTGGTCAGGGTGGCTGAAGCTTTCTTT
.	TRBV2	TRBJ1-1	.	CASIPRNTEAFF	TGTGCCAGCATCCCCAGAAACACTGAAGCTTTCTTT
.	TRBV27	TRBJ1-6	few	CASQSYPNSPLHF	TGTGCCAGCCAGTCTTACCCTAATTCACCCCTCCACTTT